The clone carrying this T cell receptor beta chain appeared a few times. The V end was cut by 7 bases, the J end by 8 bases, with 14 bases between. There are 13 residues in the CDR3. CDR1 and CDR2 (germline): SEHNR, FQNEAQ (reference sequence). This sample stems from a study of glioma-infiltrating T cells after dendritic cell vaccination. Data came from immunoSEQ multiplex PCR; TCRdb stores just in-frame clones and leaves some out. The sample carries just under 85,000 clones, around 90% recorded once. The V call is TRBV7-9, the J call TRBJ1-4; D call uncertain. The sequence came from a human donor with glioblastoma. The material sequenced was blood, taken before dendritic cell vaccination. The CDR3 reads CASNQDPGEKLFF. In DNA form, the CDR3 reads TGTGCCAGCAACCAAGACCCGGGGGAAAAACTGTTTTTT.